The 17 T cell receptor beta chains below all came from one sample that was sequenced in a study of T cells of healthy individuals listed by TCRdb under 2018. The library was obtained by 5' RACE. TCRdb lists the instrument as Illumina MiSeq. TCRdb ran its own pipeline on the public reads, namely fastp trimming at Q25 and MiXCR clone calling, and kept in-frame beta chains. A single entry per CDR3 protein holds the most common genes and DNA from its merged rows. This sample has around 63,000 distinct CDR3 sequences in its table, and 15% to 20% of those were observed once. The leading ten clones occupy around 5% of the sample. Every receptor here comes from a human donor in good health.

The V gene is TRBV2, the J gene TRBJ2-3, with 7 bases that match TRBD2. The J segment lost 2 bases and the V segment lost 7 bases, leaving 6 bases of the junction unmatched. The CDR3 length is 14 residues. The germline V gene has CDR1 SNHLY and CDR2 FYNNEI. CDR3 sequence reads: CASIRLAPTDTQYF. The CDR3 DNA reads as TGTGCCAGCATCCGACTAGCCCCCACAGATACGCAGTATTTT. Supplemented by reference TRBV2 and TRBJ2-3, the full variable domain reads EPEVTQTPSHQVTQMGQEVILRCVPISNHLYFYWYRQILGQKVEFLVSFYNNEISEKSEIFDDQFSVERPDGSNFTLKIRSTKLEDSAMYFCASIRLAPTDTQYFGPGTRLTVL.

The chain carries TRBV12-3 or TRBV12-4 and TRBJ2-3; D is perhaps TRBD1 (5 bases). Trimming left V 2 bases short and J 2 bases short, with 8 bases between. The CDR3 length is 14 residues. CDR3 region: CASSLRQPTDTQYF. The CDR3 DNA sequence: TGTGCCAGCAGTTTACGACAGCCCACAGATACGCAGTATTTT.

A remark on this clonotype: A much larger clone lies one base from this, so it may be a read error. In DNA form, the CDR3 reads TGCGCCAGCAGTGGAGCGGGAAGTAATTCACCCATCCACTTT. It yields the protein CASSGAGSNSPIHF. The gene calls are TRBV10-2 and TRBJ1-6; D gene ambiguous. CDR3 size: 14 residues. Per germline, CDR1 WSHSY and CDR2 SAAADI.

This clonotype occurred many times. The J gene is TRBJ2-1, the V gene TRBV3-1; 7 positions agree with TRBD1. This CDR3 is built from 17 residues. V lost 2 bases to trimming and J lost 0 bases; unmatched junction nucleotides: 7. Germline CDR1 and CDR2: LGHDT and YNNKEL (reference sequence). DNA of the CDR3: TGTGCCAGCAGCCAAACAGGGGCAACAAGCTCCTACAATGAGCAGTTCTTC. Translated: CASSQTGATSSYNEQFF.

This chain connects TRBV15 to TRBJ1-1; D might be TRBD1 (6 bases). This CDR3 comprises 14 residues. Germline values: CDR1 LNHNV, CDR2 YYDKDF (reference sequence). V was shortened by 0 bases and J by 5 bases, with 10 bases between the two germline ends. The CDR3 DNA reads as TGTGCCACCAGCAGAGATGGGGGGCATACTGAAGCTTTCTTT. It codes for CATSRDGGHTEAFF.

This clonotype was seen repeatedly, ten times or more. In DNA, the CDR3 is TGTGCCAGCAGCTTAGACCTAGCGGGAGCCAATGAGCAGTTCTTC. Its protein product is CASSLDLAGANEQFF. V gene TRBV11-2 combines with J gene TRBJ2-1; 10 bases are shared with TRBD2. The V gene end was trimmed by 0 bases and the J gene end by 6 bases; junction bases not matched to a gene: 2. CDR3 length: 15 residues. Germline CDR1 and CDR2: SGHAT and FQNNGV.

There are a few counts of this clonotype. The V gene is TRBV2, the J gene TRBJ2-7; D ambiguous. The V end lost 8 bases, the J end lost 3 bases, and 14 bases lay between the germline ends. The CDR3 loop spans 13 amino acids. The germline gives CDR1 SNHLY, CDR2 FYNNEI. The CDR3 loop is CASGILLGYEQYF. CDR3 in DNA: TGTGCCAGCGGGATTTTATTAGGCTACGAGCAGTACTTC.

This clonotype was observed a handful of times. This chain uses TRBV4-1 with TRBJ2-3; TRBD2 agrees at 7 bases. CDR1 and CDR2 from the germline V gene are MGHRA and YSYEKL. Germline trimming cut 1 base from V and 0 bases from J; bases unmatched to any gene: 1. There are 15 residues in the CDR3. The CDR3 loop reads CASSQGLASTDTQYF. CDR3 in DNA: TGCGCCAGCAGCCAAGGACTAGCTAGCACAGATACGCAGTATTTT.

In its sample, this clonotype was seen many times. The chain combines TRBV20-1 with TRBJ2-5, with TRBD2 matching 14 bases. Trimming took 6 bases from V and 9 from J; bases not matched to a gene: 9. Germline CDR1 reads DFQATT; CDR2 reads SNEGSKA (reference sequence). The CDR3 is 14 residues long. In DNA, the CDR3 is TGCAGTGCGAGACTAGCGGGAGGGCTCAGGTCCCAGTACTTC. Residues: CSARLAGGLRSQYF.

This clonotype was seen a handful of times. The gene calls are TRBV9 and TRBJ2-5, with 7 bases that match TRBD1. The CDR3 has 14 amino acids. CDR1 and CDR2 (germline): SGDLS, YYNGEE. V trimming: 4 bases; J trimming: 5 bases; junction bases outside the gene matches: 8. The DNA for the CDR3 is TGTGCCAGCAGCTATGAAGGGGGCCGGGAGACCCAGTACTTC. This sequence encodes CASSYEGGRETQYF.

The rearrangement links TRBV12-3 or TRBV12-4 to TRBJ1-4; D is possibly TRBD1 (5 bases). This CDR3 is built from 13 residues. Between the trimmed V and J ends, which lost 7 bases and 8 bases, there was a span of 14 bases. CDR3 sequence: CASNSGGGEKLFF. The CDR3 DNA reads TGTGCCAGCAACTCGGGGGGAGGCGAAAAACTGTTTTTT.

This clonotype has a count of ten or more. The rearrangement links TRBV7-9 to TRBJ2-3; D not certain. Germline-derived CDR1 and CDR2 are SEHNR and FQNEAQ (reference sequence). Trimming removed 1 base from V and 10 bases from J, with 12 bases in between. The CDR3 is 13 amino acids. CDR3 in amino acids: CASSLELPGSQYF. DNA of the CDR3: TGTGCCAGCAGCTTAGAGCTCCCCGGATCGCAGTATTTT.

In nucleotides, the CDR3 is TGTGCCAGCAGTTACCCCCCTGGGACAGGGGGCGCTGGGGCCAAAAACATTCAGTACTTC. Translating gives CASSYPPGTGGAGAKNIQYF. The chain joins TRBV6-6 to TRBJ2-4, with 12 nucleotides matching TRBD1. After removal of 2 bases from V and 1 base from J, the junction contained 12 bases not matched to a gene. Germline CDR1 and CDR2: MNHNY and SVGAGI (reference sequence). The CDR3 has 20 residues.

This clonotype was observed many times. This chain uses TRBV7-9 with TRBJ1-5, with TRBD1 identical over 7 bases. In germline, CDR1 is SEHNR, CDR2 FQNEAQ (reference sequence). The CDR3 has 14 amino acids. Trimming at V came to 5 bases and at J to 2 bases, leaving 3 bases not matched to a gene. In DNA form, the CDR3 reads TGTGCCAGCAGCCTTGGGACAGGCAATCAGCCCCAGCATTTT. Residues: CASSLGTGNQPQHF.

The chain uses TRBV5-1 and TRBJ2-5; 13 bases match TRBD2. The germline V gene has CDR1 SGHRS and CDR2 YFSETQ. Trimming cost V 3 bases and J 5 bases; bases outside gene matches: 7. The CDR3 covers 16 residues. The CDR3 spells CASSSGLAGLGETQYF. CDR3 coding DNA: TGCGCCAGCAGCTCGGGACTAGCGGGACTCGGTGAGACCCAGTACTTC.

The rearrangement uses TRBV28 and TRBJ1-1, with D possibly matching TRBD1 (6 bases). CDR1 is MDHEN, CDR2 SYDVKM, per germline. The length of the CDR3 is 17 residues. Between the trimmed V and J ends, which lost 2 bases and 3 bases, there was a span of 19 bases. CDR3 sequence reads: CASSLTGGGFTYTEAFF. The CDR3 DNA reads TGTGCCAGCAGTTTAACGGGGGGCGGTTTTACGTACACTGAAGCTTTCTTT.

At least ten counts were recorded for this clonotype. The chain carries TRBV20-1 and TRBJ1-5; D might be TRBD1 (6 bases). Deletions cut 7 bases from V and 0 bases from J, with 16 bases between. CDR1 and CDR2 from the germline V gene are DFQATT and SNEGSKA (reference sequence). This CDR3 contains 15 residues. The CDR3 region is CSGQGRMDSNQPQHF. CDR3 DNA: TGCAGTGGGCAGGGGCGGATGGATAGCAATCAGCCCCAGCATTTT.